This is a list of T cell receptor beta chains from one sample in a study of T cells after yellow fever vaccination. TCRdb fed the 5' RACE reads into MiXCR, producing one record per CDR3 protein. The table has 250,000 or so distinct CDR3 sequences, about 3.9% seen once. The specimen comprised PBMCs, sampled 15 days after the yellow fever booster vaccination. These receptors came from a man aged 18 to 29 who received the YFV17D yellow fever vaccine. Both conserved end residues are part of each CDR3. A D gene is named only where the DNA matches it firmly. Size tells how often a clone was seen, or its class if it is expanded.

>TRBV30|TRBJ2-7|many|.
CAWRGPAYEQYF
TGTGCCTGGAGAGGGCCGGCCTACGAGCAGTACTTC
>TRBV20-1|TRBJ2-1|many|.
CSAAGVRNEQFF
TGCAGTGCGGCAGGGGTGAGGAATGAGCAGTTCTTC
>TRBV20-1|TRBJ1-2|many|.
CSARPTLLYGYTF
TGCAGTGCGCGCCCGACACTTCTTTATGGCTACACCTTC
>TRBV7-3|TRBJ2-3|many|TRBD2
CASALRKGGADTQYF
TGTGCCAGCGCTTTACGGAAGGGAGGGGCAGATACGCAGTATTTT
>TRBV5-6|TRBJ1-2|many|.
CASSLRGVGAPGYTF
TGTGCCAGCAGCTTGCGTGGTGTAGGGGCCCCTGGCTACACCTTC
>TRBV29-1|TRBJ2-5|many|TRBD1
CSVRTGGSWEETQYF
TGCAGCGTTCGGACAGGAGGCTCCTGGGAAGAGACCCAGTACTTC
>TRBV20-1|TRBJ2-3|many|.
CSATGPTSVPDTQYF
TGCAGTGCTACGGGACCGACCTCGGTCCCAGATACGCAGTATTTT
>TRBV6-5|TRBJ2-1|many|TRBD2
CASRPGLAGGRGEQFF
TGTGCCAGCAGACCCGGACTAGCGGGGGGGCGCGGTGAGCAGTTCTTC
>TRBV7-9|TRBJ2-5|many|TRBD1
CASSPRTGATETQYF
TGTGCCAGCAGCCCAAGGACAGGGGCCACCGAGACCCAGTACTTC
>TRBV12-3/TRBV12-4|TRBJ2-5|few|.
CASSLGEWETQYF
TGTGCCAGCAGTTTAGGAGAGTGGGAGACCCAGTACTTC
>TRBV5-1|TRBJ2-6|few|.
CASRGGGANVLTF
TGCGCCAGTAGAGGGGGTGGGGCCAACGTCCTGACTTTC